This T cell receptor beta chain was recovered during a study of blood T cell repertoires in COVID-19. About the research overall: The origin of the acute and convalescent COVID-19 samples was the United States, Italy and Spain. Sources were T cells, B-cell-depleted T cells, or PBMCs; the material itself was cDNA or gDNA.

As handled by the study authors: The authors estimated nucleated cell counts from reference gene primer amplification. Libraries were prepared by immunoSEQ multiplex PCR; TCRdb keeps only in-frame clonotypes and omits some of them. V and J calls and clone size are those listed in that table; D and trimming were worked out from the DNA. In the table there are 45,000 to 55,000 clones, around 83% of which are singletons. CDR1 LGHNA and CDR2 YSLEER come from the germline V gene. V was pared by 6 bases and J by 6 bases, with 18 bases between. CDR3 length: 15 residues. This clone was seen once. The sequence derives from a man between 65 and 80 years old with active COVID-19. The sample consisted of peripheral blood. This rearrangement joins TRBV4-3 to TRBJ2-1; TRBD2 is a possible D gene (6 bases). CDR3 amino acids: CASRDGGRGVNEQFF. Here the CDR3 DNA reads TGCGCCAGCAGGGATGGTGGACGCGGGGTCAATGAGCAGTTCTTC.